A single count supports the clone carrying this T cell receptor (beta chain). This CDR3 has 14 amino acids. The V gene end was trimmed by 7 bases and the J gene end by 6 bases; junction bases not matched to a gene: 8. CDR1 and CDR2 (germline): MNHEY, SVGAGI. This entry comes from a study of control samples from healthy donors and cancer patients. TCRdb's table, derived via immunoSEQ multiplex PCR, lists solely in-frame clones and lacks some. There are roughly 130,000 clones in the sample; less than 90% occur only once, and around 9% lies in the top ten. The sample was blood. V is TRBV6-5 and J is TRBJ2-2; 7 bases map to TRBD1. The sequence came from a woman aged 25 to 39 in good health. The DNA of the CDR3 is TGTGCCAGCATGTCCGGGACAGCCTCCGGGGAGCTGTTTTTT. Its protein is CASMSGTASGELFF.